What follows are 15 T cell receptor beta chains derived from one specimen sequenced in a study of shared clonotypes between healthy human individuals. Generated by immunoSEQ multiplex PCR, the TCRdb table keeps only in-frame clones and is missing some. The sample consists of over 800,000 clones, about 91% of them appearing once. CD45RO-negative cells were positively selected for CCR7, leaving out terminally differentiated effector memory CD45RA+ cells. Material: naive CD8+ T cells sorted from blood. These receptor sequences come from a man younger than 40 in good health.

This rearrangement joins TRBV27 to TRBJ2-2, with D tentatively TRBD1 (6 bases). This CDR3 contains 15 residues. Trimming stripped 6 bases from V and 1 base from J, with 12 bases between. Looked up from germline, CDR1 is MNHEY and CDR2 is SMNVEV (reference sequence). The CDR3 DNA reads TGTGCCAGCAGGCCCGGGACAAGGAACACCGGGGAGCTGTTTTTT. Residues: CASRPGTRNTGELFF.

This clone came up once. V and J are TRBV5-4 and TRBJ2-3, with 7 bases identical to TRBD2. The CDR3 sequence is 15 residues long. Germline-derived CDR1 and CDR2 are SGHNT and YYREEE (reference sequence). Unmatched junction bases numbered 8, after V lost 2 bases and J lost 5 bases. The CDR3 here is CASSFPTSQGDTQYF. The CDR3 nucleotides are TGTGCCAGCAGCTTTCCGACTAGCCAAGGAGATACGCAGTATTTT.

The CDR3 DNA sequence: TGTGCCAGCAGCTTTGATACAGCGGGGTACAATGAGCAGTTCTTC. This gives the protein CASSFDTAGYNEQFF. V and J are TRBV7-3 and TRBJ2-1, with 7 bases fitting TRBD2. CDR1 is SGHTA and CDR2 is FQGTGA in the germline V gene. This CDR3 comprises 15 residues. Trimming took 3 bases from V and 4 from J; bases not matched to a gene: 6.

The J gene is TRBJ2-7, the V gene TRBV10-1, with 7 bases matching TRBD1. Trimming removed 6 bases from V and 3 bases from J; junction bases left unmatched: 5. From germline, CDR1 is WNHNN and CDR2 SYGVQD (reference sequence). This CDR3 has 13 residues. CDR3 nucleotide sequence: TGCGCCAGCAGCGGGACAGAGCTCTACGAGCAGTACTTC. Amino acids: CASSGTELYEQYF.

The chain uses TRBV27 and TRBJ2-7; 8 nucleotides align to TRBD1. This CDR3 region has 14 residues. V dropped 4 bases and J dropped 5; count of bases not matched to a gene: 7. The V gene's germline CDR1 is MNHEY and CDR2 SMNVEV (reference sequence). CDR3 loop: CASSSGQGENEQYF. DNA of the CDR3: TGTGCCAGCAGTTCCGGACAGGGAGAGAACGAGCAGTACTTC.

The chain links TRBV9 to TRBJ2-7; 10 nucleotides agree with TRBD1. The length of the CDR3 is 16 residues. Germline CDR1 is SGDLS and CDR2 is YYNGEE. With 0 bases clipped from V and 2 bases from J, the junction kept 5 bases outside the gene matches. The CDR3 is CASSVEAGQGTYEQYF. The CDR3 bases are TGTGCCAGCAGCGTAGAAGCGGGACAGGGGACCTACGAGCAGTACTTC. The entire variable domain, with the rest obtained from reference TRBV9 and TRBJ2-7, is as follows: DSGVTQTPKHLITATGQRVTLRCSPRSGDLSVYWYQQSLDQGLQFLIQYYNGEERAKGNILERFSAQQFPDLHSELNLSSLELGDSALYFCASSVEAGQGTYEQYFGPGTRLTVT.

The chain recombines TRBV4-3 with TRBJ2-1; TRBD1 aligns across 7 bases. The CDR3 is 16 amino acids. Germline CDR1 is LGHNA and CDR2 is YSLEER. The J segment lost 0 bases and the V segment lost 3 bases, leaving 5 bases of the junction unmatched. The CDR3 DNA follows: TGCGCCAGCAGCCACGCGACAGGGCCCTCCTACAATGAGCAGTTCTTC. It is translated as CASSHATGPSYNEQFF.

This clone was seen once. The rearrangement joins TRBV4-1 to TRBJ2-3; D unresolved. The CDR3 has 14 amino acids. Looked up from germline, CDR1 is MGHRA and CDR2 is YSYEKL. Trimming cost V 0 bases and J 2 bases, with 6 bases left between them. The CDR3 reads CASSQEGFTDTQYF. CDR3 in DNA: TGCGCCAGCAGCCAAGAAGGATTCACAGATACGCAGTATTTT.

The gene calls are TRBV7-9 and TRBJ1-4, with D unclear. Germline CDR1 reads SEHNR; CDR2 reads FQNEAQ (reference sequence). This CDR3 is built from 12 residues. V lost 1 base, J lost 11 bases, and 8 bases lay in between. The CDR3 reads CASSLDGDKLFF. CDR3 sequence (DNA): TGTGCCAGCAGCTTAGATGGGGATAAACTGTTTTTT.

For the CDR3, the DNA is TGTGCCAGCAGCAAAGGACGGGGACAGGGCTTTACTGAAGCTTTCTTT. Its translation: CASSKGRGQGFTEAFF. The chain couples TRBV7-6 to TRBJ1-1, with 9 bases aligning to TRBD1. This CDR3 comprises 16 residues. In germline, CDR1 is SGHVS, CDR2 FNYEAQ. Germline trimming cut 5 bases from V and 5 bases from J; bases unmatched to any gene: 12.

The gene calls are TRBV10-1 and TRBJ2-3, with D hard to call. Germline CDR1 WNHNN, CDR2 SYGVQD (reference sequence). Trimming left V 3 bases short and J 0 bases short, with 10 bases between. The CDR3 loop spans 15 amino acids. The CDR3 nucleotides are TGCGCCAGCAGTGATCACAGCTCTAGCACAGATACGCAGTATTTT. Its protein is CASSDHSSSTDTQYF.

In the case of this clone: Other nucleotide sequences in the sample specify the same CDR3. This rearrangement joins TRBV7-9 to TRBJ2-2; D is uncertain. CDR3 length: 13 residues. CDR1 is SEHNR and CDR2 is FQNEAQ in the germline V gene (reference sequence). V lost 5 bases, J lost 6 bases, and 10 bases lay in between. CDR3 nucleotides: TGTGCCAGCAGCCCCCCCGGACCCGGGGAGCTGTTTTTT. Translating gives CASSPPGPGELFF. Using reference TRBV7-9 and TRBJ2-2 for the parts outside the CDR3, the full variable domain is DTGVSQNPRHKITKRGQNVTFRCDPISEHNRLYWYRQTLGQGPEFLTYFQNEAQLEKSRLLSDRFSAERPKGSFSTLEIQRTEQGDSAMYLCASSPPGPGELFFGEGSRLTVL.

V and J are TRBV11-2 and TRBJ2-7; TRBD1 aligns across 7 bases. Germline CDR1 SGHAT, CDR2 FQNNGV. J gave up 2 bases and V 4 bases, and 5 bases lay outside the gene matches. CDR3 length: 14 residues. In nucleotides, the CDR3 is TGTGCCAGCAGCTCAGGGGGAAATACCTACGAGCAGTACTTC. Its protein is CASSSGGNTYEQYF.

The V call is TRBV5-1, the J call TRBJ2-1; TRBD1 matches 8 bases. The CDR3 loop spans 17 amino acids. J lost 4 bases, V lost 3 bases, and 12 bases had no gene match. Germline values: CDR1 SGHRS, CDR2 YFSETQ. CDR3 nucleotide sequence: TGCGCCAGCAGCTCGCACCACTCGGGACAGGAGTACAATGAGCAGTTCTTC. Protein sequence: CASSSHHSGQEYNEQFF.

This rearrangement joins TRBV6-5 to TRBJ2-1; the match to TRBD2 covers 9 bases. The V and J ends lost 2 bases and 7 bases, in that order; junction bases with no gene match: 9. The germline V gene encodes CDR1 MNHEY and CDR2 SVGAGI. This CDR3 spans 16 amino acids. CDR3 in amino acids: CASSYLASGKGNEQFF. The CDR3 bases are TGTGCCAGCAGTTACCTCGCTAGCGGGAAGGGAAATGAGCAGTTCTTC.